This T cell receptor (beta chain) was found in a study of a mutant IDH1 vaccine in newly diagnosed glioma. Study-level information: Standard pretreatment was either radiotherapy, temozolomide, or, for most, radiochemotherapy with temozolomide. Participants attended visit V12, the safety follow-up, at week 35, and then attended visit V13 at week 47.

The assay was immunoSEQ multiplex PCR, and TCRdb's table has in-frame clones only and misses some. The table has 26,000 or so clones, over 80% seen once. As for time point: week 35, safety follow-up. Alongside topical imiquimod, each dose of vaccine comprised 300 ug of mutant IDH1 20-mer peptide. Note on this clone: The antigen is not known.

The CDR3 contains 17 residues. V shed 0 bases, J shed 7 bases, and the junction held 4 bases outside the gene matches. Germline CDR1 reads SGHTA; CDR2 reads FQGTGA. The rearrangement uses TRBV7-3 and TRBJ2-1; 15 bases are shared with TRBD2. This TCR came from a man aged 25 to 40 with glioma. The material was PBMCs, obtained from a glioma patient whose treatment included an IDH1 peptide vaccine. This chain's CDR3 is CASSLTGTSGGPNEQFF. As DNA, the CDR3 is TGTGCCAGCAGCTTAACCGGGACTAGCGGGGGGCCGAATGAGCAGTTCTTC.